The entry below gives a single T cell receptor beta chain sequence along with its context. Trimming took off 0 bases at V and 8 bases at J, with 14 bases between the two ends. CDR1 and CDR2 from the germline V gene are SGDLS and YYNGEE. The CDR3 has 14 residues. These data come from a study of blood T cell repertoires in COVID-19. The overall study: Specimens from acute and convalescent COVID-19 originated in the United States, Italy and Spain. PBMCs, B-cell-depleted T cells, or T cells provided the cDNA or gDNA that made up the material.

Authors' data handling: Quantification of nucleated cells was approximated via reference gene primer amplification. Profiled with immunoSEQ multiplex PCR; TCRdb holds only in-frame clones, not every one. D and trimming come from the DNA, and the V and J calls and clone size come from that table. The table lists 75,000 to 90,000 clones, over 80% of them singletons. Material for sequencing was peripheral blood. The chain joins TRBV9 to TRBJ1-2; tentative D call: TRBD1 (5 bases). This receptor was obtained from a man of 80 years or more with active or convalescent COVID-19. DNA for the CDR3: TGTGCCAGCAGCGTAGGACAGCCCCCGGTGGGCTACACCTTC. Amino acid sequence: CASSVGQPPVGYTF.